These T cell receptor beta chains were read from a single sample in a study of T cell responses to AZD1222 COVID-19 vaccine. Clones were sequenced by immunoSEQ multiplex PCR, and TCRdb holds only the in-frame ones, with some missing. The sample has some 120,000 clones, 75% to 90% seen once. This material consisted of peripheral blood, taken 28 days after the second AZD1222 dose. The receptors shown here come from an adult who received the AZD1222 COVID-19 vaccine. The conserved cysteine and the conserved F or W are not part of the CDR3 here. Fields, in order: V gene, CDR3 length, CDR3 protein.

TRBV28,11,ASCRGTNSPLH
TRBV3-1/TRBV3-2,12,ASSHKGGADTQY
TRBV9,14,ASSVGGQGDGYGYT
TRBV5-1,13,ASSLFGGAGNIQY
TRBV7-9,13,ASTLREGINYGYT
TRBV6-6,14,ASSSGTASTNEKLF
TRBV6-5,11,ASSTGEYTEAF
TRBV28,12,ASSLSGMGTEAF
TRBV15,15,ATSREAGGLGRTEAF
TRBV7-9,13,ASSLAGQSAYEQY
TRBV6-5,10,ATEGLGTEAF
TRBV5-5,13,ASSLTGDSNQPQH
TRBV6-6,13,ASSYSRGSNYGYT
TRBV3-1/TRBV3-2,15,ASSQGGRGRYGGELF
TRBV29-1,15,SVEPRGNLGMNTEAF
TRBV30,13,AWSVGGKMNTEAF
TRBV10-3,12,AIRTVDLPYEQY
TRBV3-1/TRBV3-2,15,ASSQEAQGAEGQPQH
TRBV30,11,AWSIGVRQPQH
TRBV28,12,ASSLFLANTEAF
TRBV3-1/TRBV3-2,15,ASSQDVYGLTNYGYT
TRBV5-1,13,ASSPWTGTTDTQY
TRBV6-5,11,ASSPGSNYGYT
TRBV18,14,ASSPAVARDNSPLH
TRBV3-1/TRBV3-2,13,ASSSLGVDQETQY
TRBV4-3,13,ASSPSWGADYEQY
TRBV2,12,ASSGGRLNTEAF
TRBV2,15,ASSEGWAGPYNSPLH
TRBV5-1,12,ASSTGQPRETQH
TRBV19,13,ASSIGTGFTDTQY
TRBV5-1,13,ASSSIPGTPHEQY
TRBV5-5,12,ASSLVSVNSPLH
TRBV7-7,12,ASSLLGIADTQY
TRBV6-5,12,ASSRGQGGEKLF
TRBV2,11,ASLGGVGETQY
TRBV5-1,15,ASSGTSARASTDTQY
TRBV6-4,12,ASSDNQGATEAF
TRBV7-2,15,ASSFTSGGVNTGELF
TRBV19,13,ASSRNPGLTGTQY
TRBV6-2/TRBV6-3,13,ASSSDRGPAYEQY
TRBV6-5,11,ATLQGVGSPLH
TRBV5-6,12,ASSRYDREGEQY
TRBV6-1,10,ASSEAKPEQY
TRBV5-8,16,ASSLGNLFLQGGYGYT
TRBV5-1,17,ASSSDRVFVAGGADTQY
TRBV7-2,13,ASRYGAGVRGEAF
TRBV5-5,14,ASSFSPVRMNTEAF
TRBV7-9,14,ASSPDSSVGVDEQF
TRBV2,11,ASSDRGRGEQF
TRBV5-4,11,ASTIWGKDGYT
TRBV19,10,ASSPGTAIRF
TRBV28,15,ASSLFRAPSSGNTIY
TRBV9,14,ASSVSGTGGYNEQF
TRBV24-1,13,ATSDPAGGRETQY
TRBV27,11,ASGGGQNTEAF